The 10 T cell receptor beta chains presented below share a single source sample, sequenced in a study of blood T cell repertoires in COVID-19. Sequenced by immunoSEQ multiplex PCR; TCRdb stores in-frame clones only, minus some. The table includes some 200,000 clones, roughly 85% detected once. Sequencing was performed on peripheral blood. These receptors all stem from a woman in her 70s with COVID-19, enrolled during active disease.

This chain connects TRBV11-2 to TRBJ2-7, with D tentatively TRBD2 (6 bases). V gave up 5 bases and J gave up 2 bases, with 16 bases separating them. From germline, CDR1 is SGHAT and CDR2 FQNNGV. The CDR3 extends over 15 amino acids. CDR3 sequence reads: CASSPRGGATYEQYF. The DNA of the CDR3 is TGTGCCAGCAGCCCCCGGGGAGGCGCCACCTACGAGCAGTACTTC.

The rearrangement uses TRBV7-2 and TRBJ2-1, with a weak D call TRBD2 (6 bases). V was cut by 2 bases and J by 4 bases, with 12 bases left in between. The CDR3 has 15 amino acids. Germline V gene sequence: CDR1 SGHTA, CDR2 FQGNSA. As DNA, the CDR3 is TGTGCCAGCAGCTTACTCGGGGGTATGTACAATGAGCAGTTCTTC. It translates to CASSLLGGMYNEQFF.

The CDR3, as DNA: TGTGCCACCAGTGACCCCGGGACAGGGCCACATGAGCAGTTCTTC. Translating gives CATSDPGTGPHEQFF. This rearrangement joins TRBV24-1 to TRBJ2-1; TRBD1 matches 9 bases. Germline CDR1 is KGHDR and CDR2 is SFDVKD. The CDR3 contains 15 residues. V dropped 4 bases and J dropped 8; count of bases not matched to a gene: 8.

Details on this clone: The junction does not match germline at one end; this may be a read error. This sequence joins TRBV14 and TRBJ2-7, with 12 nucleotides matching TRBD2. CDR1 is SGHDN and CDR2 is FVKESK in the germline V gene. This CDR3 is built from 15 residues. DNA for the CDR3: TGTGCCAGCAGCCTTTCCGGGACTAGCGGGCGTGAGGCGGACTTC. Encoded protein: CASSLSGTSGREADF.

The V and J genes are TRBV25-1 and TRBJ2-2, with no clear D. The length of the CDR3 is 15 residues. Trimming removed 3 bases at V and 0 bases at J, with 8 bases between. CDR1 is MGHDK and CDR2 is SYGVNS in the germline V gene. As DNA, the CDR3 is TGTGCCAGCAGTGATAAGCCCCCGAACACCGGGGAGCTGTTTTTT. Protein sequence: CASSDKPPNTGELFF.

V gene TRBV11-2 combines with J gene TRBJ1-5, with TRBD1 matching over 8 bases. The CDR3 sequence is 14 residues long. Germline V gives CDR1 SGHAT, CDR2 FQNNGV. The J segment lost 5 bases and the V segment lost 5 bases, leaving 5 bases of the junction unmatched. The DNA for the CDR3 is TGTGCCAGCAGCCAGGGGGCTGGGGATCAGCCCCAGCATTTT. This translates into CASSQGAGDQPQHF.

This chain connects TRBV27 to TRBJ1-4; D is possibly TRBD1 (5 bases). Trimming shortened V by 3 bases and J by 0 bases, and 14 bases separated the two germline ends. In germline, CDR1 is MNHEY, CDR2 SMNVEV (reference sequence). The CDR3 runs 17 residues. The CDR3 reads CASSFSGGGSTNEKLFF. The CDR3 DNA sequence: TGTGCCAGCAGTTTCTCTGGGGGAGGGTCAACTAATGAAAAACTGTTTTTT. The whole variable domain, filled in from reference TRBV27 and TRBJ1-4, reads EAQVTQNPRYLITVTGKKLTVTCSQNMNHEYMSWYRQDPGLGLRQIYYSMNVEVTDKGDVPEGYKVSRKEKRNFPLILESPSPNQTSLYFCASSFSGGGSTNEKLFFGSGTQLSVL.

The chain links TRBV29-1 to TRBJ2-1; TRBD2 aligns across 11 bases. Germline V gives CDR1 SQVTM, CDR2 ANQGSEA. V lost 4 bases, J lost 5 bases, and 4 bases stayed unmatched. This CDR3 has 14 residues. CDR3 in DNA: TGCAGCGTTGTTACTAGCGGGGGTGACAATGAGCAGTTCTTC. Residues: CSVVTSGGDNEQFF.

This sequence joins TRBV2 and TRBJ2-1, with 12 bases matching TRBD2. Germline CDR1 SNHLY, CDR2 FYNNEI. The CDR3 has 15 residues. V shed 10 bases, J shed 0 bases, and the junction held 4 bases outside the gene matches. CDR3 protein: CAITTSGSSYNEQFF. CDR3 nucleotides: TGTGCCATTACGACTAGCGGGAGCTCCTACAATGAGCAGTTCTTC.

This clone was observed a few times. The chain uses TRBV12-3 or TRBV12-4 and TRBJ1-2; 10 bases map to TRBD1. This CDR3 has 13 amino acids. V lost 7 bases, J lost 6 bases, and 5 bases stayed unmatched. This CDR3 reads CASTLGQGDGYTF. CDR3 DNA: TGTGCCAGCACCCTTGGACAGGGGGATGGCTACACCTTC.